This T cell receptor beta chain was captured in a study of Graves' ophthalmopathy and Graves' hyperthyroidism. The CDR3 sequence is 17 residues long. CDR1 and CDR2 (germline): SGHAT, FQNNGV. Other autoimmune diseases, uncontrolled infections, pregnancy or lactation excluded patients from enrollment. Amplification targeted the TCR beta CDR3 regions, with RNA transcripts as the source material. Amplification began with first-round RT-PCR using HTBI primers, then second-round multiplex PCR was performed. TCRdb passed the multiplex PCR reads through MiXCR, listing each CDR3 protein once. The sample holds 660,000 or so distinct CDR3 sequences, roughly two fifths seen once. This clonotype was recorded a few times. Mismatch with germline at one junction end may stem from a read error.

This clonotype originated in an adult man with Graves' ophthalmopathy. Sequenced input: peripheral blood. The chain joins TRBV11-2 to TRBJ1-2; D remains ambiguous. CDR3 in DNA: TGCGCCAGCAGCCAAGCCATCAGGCAGGTGAAAAACTATGGCTACACCTTC. This codes for CASSQAIRQVKNYGYTF.